The present T cell receptor beta chain was sequenced within a study of CD8 T cells in ankylosing spondylitis. The CDR3 totals 12 residues. Deletions cut 6 bases from V and 8 bases from J, with 13 bases between. Germline assignment: CDR1 DFQATT and CDR2 SNEGSKA (reference sequence). TCRdb reprocessed the 5' RACE reads with MiXCR, giving one entry per CDR3 protein. The sample has a few hundred thousand distinct CDR3 sequences; more than 20% are singletons. V usage is TRBV20-1 and J usage is TRBJ2-2; unclear D gene. Sequencing was performed on blood, either unsorted or a sorted T cell fraction (not recorded which). The TCR was taken from a female donor with ankylosing spondylitis or in good health (not recorded which). CDR3 amino acids: CSAPLTSGELFF. The DNA of the CDR3 is TGCAGTGCCCCTCTAACGTCAGGGGAGCTGTTTTTT.